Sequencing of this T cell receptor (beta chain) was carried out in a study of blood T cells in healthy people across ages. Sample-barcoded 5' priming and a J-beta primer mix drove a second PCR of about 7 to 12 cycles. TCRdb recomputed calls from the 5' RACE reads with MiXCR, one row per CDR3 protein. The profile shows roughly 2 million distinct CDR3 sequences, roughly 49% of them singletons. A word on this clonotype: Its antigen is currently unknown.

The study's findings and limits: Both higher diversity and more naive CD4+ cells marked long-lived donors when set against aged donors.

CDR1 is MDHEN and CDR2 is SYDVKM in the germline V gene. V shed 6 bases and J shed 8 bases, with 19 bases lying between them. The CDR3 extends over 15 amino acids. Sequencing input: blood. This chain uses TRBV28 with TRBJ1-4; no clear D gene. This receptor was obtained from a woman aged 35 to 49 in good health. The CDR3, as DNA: TGTGCCAGCAGCGTCGCAAGCGGGCGTAGCGAAAAACTGTTTTTT. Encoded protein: CASSVASGRSEKLFF.